Below, 15 T cell receptor beta chains from the same sample are listed, as sequenced in a study of T cell changes during pregnancy in multiple sclerosis. Clones were read by immunoSEQ multiplex PCR, and TCRdb kept only the in-frame ones, dropping some. The sample gives about 48,000 clones, 85% to 95% of which show up once; 0.9% to 1% is in the top ten. Sequenced material: CD4+ T cells from peripheral blood mononuclear cells, taken in the second trimester of pregnancy. The receptors stem from a female donor in good health, enrolled as a control in a pregnancy study.

The J gene is TRBJ1-2, the V gene TRBV5-1, with 9 positions matching TRBD1. This CDR3 is built from 17 residues. Germline V gene data show CDR1 as SGHRS and CDR2 as YFSETQ. With V trimmed by 5 bases and J by 4 bases, 15 bases remained unmatched. The CDR3 nucleotides are TGCGCCAGCAGTCTATGGCCACAGGGGGCAGGGGGCTATGGCTACACCTTC. It specifies CASSLWPQGAGGYGYTF. Full variable domain (outside the CDR3, taken from reference TRBV5-1 and TRBJ1-2): KAGVTQTPRYLIKTRGQQVTLSCSPISGHRSVSWYQQTPGQGLQFLFEYFSETQRNKGNFPGRFSGRQFSNSRSEMNVSTLELGDSALYLCASSLWPQGAGGYGYTFGSGTRLTVV.

This sequence joins TRBV4-1 and TRBJ1-2; 10 nucleotides agree with TRBD1. V gave up 2 bases and J gave up 4 bases; unmatched junction bases: 7. Germline values: CDR1 MGHRA, CDR2 YSYEKL. The CDR3 consists of 16 residues. The CDR3 loop reads CASSQPRQGAGYGYTF. Here the CDR3 DNA reads TGCGCCAGCAGCCAACCCCGACAGGGGGCAGGCTATGGCTACACCTTC.

This chain joins TRBV7-9 and TRBJ2-2, with TRBD1 matching 9 bases. CDR3 size: 17 residues. Germline V gene data show CDR1 as SEHNR and CDR2 as FQNEAQ (reference sequence). V dropped 3 bases and J dropped 7; count of bases not matched to a gene: 12. The CDR3 is CASSFGPPGQGNGELFF. DNA for the CDR3: TGTGCCAGCAGCTTTGGACCCCCGGGACAGGGAAACGGGGAGCTGTTTTTT.

The chain carries TRBV28 and TRBJ1-1; 7 bases are shared with TRBD1. Germline CDR1 and CDR2: MDHEN and SYDVKM. V was clipped by 5 bases and J by 4 bases; unmatched bases: 10. The CDR3 is 15 amino acids. CDR3 protein: CASSTTPGQTTEAFF. CDR3 coding DNA: TGTGCCAGCAGTACGACCCCGGGACAGACCACTGAAGCTTTCTTT.

J is TRBJ1-2 and V is TRBV6-1; no reliable D call. This CDR3 region has 17 residues. Germline V gene lookup returns CDR1 MNHNS and CDR2 SASEGT. V lost 3 bases and J 7 bases, leaving 24 bases between the germline ends. The CDR3 DNA follows: TGTGCCAGCAGTGACGGCAGTTACCGGACTTACCGGGGTGGCTACACCTTC. The encoded protein is CASSDGSYRTYRGGYTF.

This clone was seen a single time. V gene TRBV27 combines with J gene TRBJ2-2; tentative D call: TRBD2 (7 bases). Germline loops: CDR1 MNHEY, CDR2 SMNVEV (reference sequence). The V and J ends lost 4 bases and 4 bases respectively, with 22 bases between them. There are 18 residues in the CDR3. The chain's CDR3 is CASSSHPGGGSGTGELFF. Written as DNA, the CDR3 is TGTGCCAGCAGTTCCCACCCGGGGGGCGGGAGTGGCACCGGGGAGCTGTTTTTT.

The chain is built from TRBV6-1 and TRBJ2-7; 7 bases fit TRBD1. CDR1 and CDR2 (germline): MNHNS, SASEGT. The CDR3 has 15 residues. Trimming at V came to 3 bases and at J to 2 bases, leaving 7 bases not matched to a gene. DNA for the CDR3: TGTGCCAGCAGTGACGAACAGGGGCTCGCCTACGAGCAGTACTTC. Translation gives CASSDEQGLAYEQYF.

J is TRBJ2-3 and V is TRBV7-3, with 9 bases that match TRBD1. V shed 5 bases, J shed 2 bases, and the junction held 5 bases outside the gene matches. Germline CDR1 reads SGHTA; CDR2 reads FQGTGA. The CDR3 totals 15 residues. This chain's CDR3 is CASSLGQGTTDTQYF. For the CDR3, the DNA is TGTGCCAGCAGCCTAGGACAGGGGACCACAGATACGCAGTATTTT.

J is TRBJ1-5 and V is TRBV19; D not resolved. In germline, CDR1 is LNHDA, CDR2 SQIVND (reference sequence). This CDR3 has 15 residues. V dropped 5 bases and J dropped 2 bases, with 13 bases sitting between them. In nucleotides, the CDR3 is TGTGCCAGTAGTTTTACGAGGCATGGCAATCAGCCCCAGCATTTT. Its protein product is CASSFTRHGNQPQHF.

The V gene is TRBV21-1, the J gene TRBJ1-1; TRBD1 was called by the table and not checked on the DNA. TRBV21-1 is a recognized pseudogene. The CDR3 is 15 residues long. CDR3 sequence: CASSKVTGGYTEAFF. The CDR3 bases are TGTGCCAGCAGCAAAGTGACAGGGGGGTACACTGAAGCTTTCTTT.

The rearrangement uses TRBV19 and TRBJ1-3; D is undetermined. This CDR3 is 14 amino acids long. V lost 7 bases, J lost 0 bases, and 10 bases lay in between. CDR1 and CDR2 from the germline V gene are LNHDA and SQIVND (reference sequence). Here the CDR3 reads CASTPESSGNTIYF. CDR3 DNA: TGTGCCAGTACCCCGGAGAGCTCTGGAAACACCATATATTTT. The variable domain in full, with the rest retrieved from reference TRBV19 and TRBJ1-3, is DGGITQSPKYLFRKEGQNVTLSCEQNLNHDAMYWYRQDPGQGLRLIYYSQIVNDFQKGDIAEGYSVSREKKESFPLTVTSAQKNPTAFYLCASTPESSGNTIYFGEGSWLTVV.

The V call is TRBV30, the J call TRBJ1-2; D might be TRBD1 (6 bases). The V end was cut by 3 bases, the J end by 6 bases, with 11 bases between. The CDR3 runs to 12 residues. Germline V gives CDR1 GTSNPN, CDR2 SVGIG (reference sequence). CDR3 protein: CAWSRQDHGYTF. The CDR3 nucleotides read TGTGCCTGGAGCCGACAGGATCATGGCTACACCTTC.

J is TRBJ2-6 and V is TRBV7-3; D not resolved. There are 15 residues in the CDR3. Trimming removed 5 bases at V and 3 bases at J, with 11 bases between. Germline CDR1 and CDR2: SGHTA and FQGTGA. The CDR3 DNA reads TGTGCCAGCAGCCCCCCTGGTAGTGGGGCCAACGTCCTGACTTTC. It specifies CASSPPGSGANVLTF.

V usage is TRBV12-5 and J usage is TRBJ2-7; D not resolved. In germline, CDR1 is LGHNT, CDR2 FRNRAP. CDR3 length equals 12 residues. V lost 5 bases and J 6 bases, leaving 11 bases between the germline ends. The CDR3 nucleotides read TGTGCTAGTGGTACAGCCGTGGGCGAGCAGTACTTC. It translates to CASGTAVGEQYF.

V usage is TRBV25-1 and J usage is TRBJ2-3, with D perhaps TRBD1 (6 bases). The length of the CDR3 is 18 residues. V was shortened by 8 bases and J by 2 bases, with 26 bases between the two germline ends. Germline V gene sequence: CDR1 MGHDK, CDR2 SYGVNS. The CDR3 loop is CASSENGTPSNPTDTQYF. CDR3 DNA sequence: TGTGCCAGCTCGGAAAACGGGACACCCTCAAACCCCACAGATACGCAGTATTTT.